This T cell receptor beta chain appears in the sequencing data of a study of blood T cell repertoires in COVID-19. At the level of the study: The United States, Italy and Spain supplied acute and convalescent COVID-19 samples.

Adults between roughly 18 and 95 years of age took part from 24 US areas. The germline gives CDR1 SGDLS, CDR2 YYNGEE. The CDR3 loop spans 14 amino acids. Between the trimmed V and J ends, which lost 1 base and 10 bases, there was a span of 12 bases. The method was immunoSEQ multiplex PCR; TCRdb's version includes in-frame clones alone and lacks a portion of them. The sample records roughly 140,000 clones, 65% to 85% being singletons. The rearrangement joins TRBV9 to TRBJ1-6; D ambiguous. The specimen sequenced was PBMCs or T cells enriched from blood (not recorded which). The clonotype comes from a woman between 45 and 60 years old who had been exposed to COVID-19. The CDR3 sequence is CASSVKRADSPLHF. DNA of the CDR3: TGTGCCAGCAGCGTAAAGAGGGCCGACTCACCCCTCCACTTT.